These 10 T cell receptor beta chains originate from one sample sequenced in a study of control samples from healthy donors and cancer patients. Measured with immunoSEQ multiplex PCR; TCRdb has only the in-frame clones, and not every one. Altogether roughly 150,000 clones are present, approximately 94% being singletons, with the ten largest covering about 5.8%. The sample was blood. These receptors all come from a man between 18 and 29 years old in good health.

The V gene is TRBV30, the J gene TRBJ1-1; D remains ambiguous. V lost 0 bases, J lost 8 bases, and 7 bases lay in between. CDR1 GTSNPN and CDR2 SVGIG come from the germline V gene (reference sequence). This CDR3 is built from 11 residues. The CDR3 here is CAWSVGDEAFF. DNA of the CDR3: TGTGCCTGGAGTGTGGGAGACGAAGCTTTCTTT.

The chain links TRBV7-8 to TRBJ1-4; 7 bases map to TRBD1. The J segment lost 5 bases and the V segment lost 1 base, leaving 4 bases of the junction unmatched. The CDR3 has 15 residues. Germline V CDR1 and CDR2: SGHVS, FQNEAQ. Here the CDR3 DNA reads TGTGCCAGCAGCTTAGGCGCAGGGGGGAATGAAAAACTGTTTTTT. Translated, it gives CASSLGAGGNEKLFF.

Here the CDR3 DNA reads TGTGCCAGCAGTTTCACTTCGGGGAGCAGGGTCTACGAGCAGTACTTC. Translation gives CASSFTSGSRVYEQYF. This rearrangement joins TRBV28 to TRBJ2-7; TRBD1 or TRBD2 may be the D gene (5 bases each). V lost 3 bases and J 3 bases, leaving 18 bases between the germline ends. This CDR3 contains 16 residues. Germline lookup yields CDR1 MDHEN and CDR2 SYDVKM. Together with reference TRBV28 and TRBJ2-7, the CDR3 gives the full variable domain: DVKVTQSSRYLVKRTGEKVFLECVQDMDHENMFWYRQDPGLGLRLIYFSYDVKMKEKGDIPEGYSVSREKKERFSLILESASTNQTSMYLCASSFTSGSRVYEQYFGPGTRLTVT.

The chain recombines TRBV27 with TRBJ1-1; 11 nucleotides align to TRBD1. V was pared by 6 bases and J by 5 bases, with 5 bases of the junction left unmatched. Germline CDR1 is MNHEY and CDR2 is SMNVEV (reference sequence). The CDR3 sequence is 14 residues long. CDR3 bases: TGTGCCAGCAGGAGGGACAGGGGGGGGACTGAAGCTTTCTTT. This encodes CASRRDRGGTEAFF.

The CDR3 nucleotides are TGTGCCACCAGTGATTTGGGACAGGGGGCTATGATGGGCAATCAGCCCCAGCATTTT. Translating it yields CATSDLGQGAMMGNQPQHF. V gene TRBV24-1 combines with J gene TRBJ1-5, with TRBD1 matching over 11 bases. The CDR3 runs 19 residues. V shed 0 bases and J 2 bases; nucleotides not matched to a gene: 8. In germline, CDR1 is KGHDR, CDR2 SFDVKD.

This rearrangement joins TRBV5-1 to TRBJ2-5, with no clear D. CDR1 is SGHRS, CDR2 YFSETQ, per germline. CDR3 length equals 13 residues. V shed 5 bases and J shed 7 bases, with 15 bases lying between them. The chain's CDR3 is CASSSTEPRTQYF. The CDR3 DNA reads as TGCGCCAGCAGTTCAACAGAACCAAGGACCCAGTACTTC. The full variable domain, rest sourced from reference TRBV5-1 and TRBJ2-5, is KAGVTQTPRYLIKTRGQQVTLSCSPISGHRSVSWYQQTPGQGLQFLFEYFSETQRNKGNFPGRFSGRQFSNSRSEMNVSTLELGDSALYLCASSSTEPRTQYFGPGTRLLVL.

V is TRBV6-1 and J is TRBJ1-5, with TRBD1 matching 7 bases. The CDR3 length is 15 residues. CDR1 MNHNS and CDR2 SASEGT come from the germline V gene. V trimming: 1 base; J trimming: 7 bases; junction bases outside the gene matches: 7. The CDR3 is CASSEGGGGRQPQHF. The CDR3 DNA sequence: TGTGCCAGCAGTGAAGGCGGAGGGGGCCGCCAGCCCCAGCATTTT.

The chain joins TRBV6-2 or TRBV6-3 to TRBJ1-2; D ambiguous. V shed 1 base and J shed 8 bases, with 8 bases lying between them. The CDR3 length is 12 residues. Germline V CDR1 and CDR2: MNHEY, SVGEGT. The CDR3 sequence is CASSYYRSGYTF. The CDR3 nucleotides are TGTGCCAGCAGTTACTACAGATCGGGCTACACCTTC.

The rearrangement joins TRBV6-5 to TRBJ1-2; D gene uncertain. The CDR3 spans 12 residues. The germline CDR1 and CDR2 sequences are MNHEY and SVGAGI. V was clipped by 6 bases and J by 5 bases, with 10 bases between them. For the CDR3, the DNA is TGTGCCAGCAGCCGGGATTGGTATGGCTACACCTTC. This gives the protein CASSRDWYGYTF.

The V gene is TRBV20-1, the J gene TRBJ2-1; 7 nucleotides match TRBD2. V gave up 3 bases and J gave up 3 bases; unmatched junction bases: 14. Germline V gene data show CDR1 as DFQATT and CDR2 as SNEGSKA (reference sequence). The CDR3 has 17 amino acids. This CDR3 is CSASGRDFSGLYNEQFF. The CDR3 DNA reads TGCAGTGCTAGTGGGAGGGACTTTAGCGGACTCTACAATGAGCAGTTCTTC.